The source of this TCR beta chain is a study of identical twins. Study conclusions and caveats: With abundant cord blood beta clonotypes, insertions were fewer; memory repertoires showed no such pattern. Rather than following the same donors, the conclusions depended on cross-sectional statistical analysis.

Template switching added a universal primer site; cDNA carried unique molecular identifiers. TCRdb re-called the 5' RACE reads through MiXCR, storing one row per CDR3 protein. The sample records fewer than 500,000 distinct CDR3 sequences, roughly 13% being singletons. Of note for this clonotype: Its specificity is not known.

These sequences were also reported in another study, on yellow fever vaccine responses in identical twins. That paper states: A vaccine T cell response that seemed partly convergent and partly personalized was reported in twins.

Sequences were obtained from CD4+ T cells sorted from blood. The sequence came from a woman aged 18-29 years in good health.

In DNA form, the CDR3 reads TGTGCCAGCAGCGCGAATCGCCCGGAGACCCAGTACTTC. Translated: CASSANRPETQYF. The V gene is TRBV9, the J gene TRBJ2-5; no clear D. The V gene lost 3 bases and the J gene lost 5 bases, with 11 bases spanning the gap. Per germline, CDR1 SGDLS and CDR2 YYNGEE. CDR3 length: 13 residues. Full variable domain (missing parts from reference TRBV9 and TRBJ2-5): DSGVTQTPKHLITATGQRVTLRCSPRSGDLSVYWYQQSLDQGLQFLIQYYNGEERAKGNILERFSAQQFPDLHSELNLSSLELGDSALYFCASSANRPETQYFGPGTRLLVL.